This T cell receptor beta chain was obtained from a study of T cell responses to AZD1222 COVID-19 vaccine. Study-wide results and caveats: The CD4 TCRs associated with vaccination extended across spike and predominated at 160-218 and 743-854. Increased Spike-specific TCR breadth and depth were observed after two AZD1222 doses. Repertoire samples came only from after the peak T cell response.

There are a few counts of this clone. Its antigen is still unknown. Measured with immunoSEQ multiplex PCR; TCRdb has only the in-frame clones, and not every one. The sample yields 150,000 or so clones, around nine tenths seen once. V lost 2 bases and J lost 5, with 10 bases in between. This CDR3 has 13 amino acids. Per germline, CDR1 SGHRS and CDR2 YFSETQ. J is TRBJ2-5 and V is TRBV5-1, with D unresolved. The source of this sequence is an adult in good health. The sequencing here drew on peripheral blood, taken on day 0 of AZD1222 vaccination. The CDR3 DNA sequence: TGCGCCAGCAGCTTCAGACCAAGGGAGACCCAGTACTTC. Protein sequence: CASSFRPRETQYF.